This T cell receptor (beta chain) was recovered during a study of blood T cell repertoires in COVID-19. Study at large: Material from acute and convalescent COVID-19 was sourced from the United States, Italy and Spain. PBMCs, B-cell-depleted T cells, or T cells provided the cDNA or gDNA that made up the material.

This clone has just a few counts. In the source study's methods: Nucleated cell number was recorded as an estimate derived from reference gene primer amplification. Sequencing used immunoSEQ multiplex PCR; TCRdb keeps in-frame clones, though not all of them. V and J calls and clone size are given by that table; D and trimming were obtained from the DNA. The sample consists of 30,000 to 45,000 clones, approximately 86% of them appearing once. The junction had 11 bases not matched to a gene; V was cut back by 2 bases and J by 8 bases. This CDR3 spans 15 amino acids. Looked up from germline, CDR1 is SGHRS and CDR2 is YFSETQ.

The chain uses TRBV5-1 and TRBJ2-3; 7 bases fit TRBD2. The sequence was collected from a human donor in a cohort sampled during active COVID-19. The source material was peripheral blood. CDR3 protein: CASSFYLGRNGTQYF. CDR3 bases: TGCGCCAGCAGCTTCTATCTCGGGAGGAATGGTACGCAGTATTTT. Together with reference TRBV5-1 and TRBJ2-3, the CDR3 gives the full variable domain: KAGVTQTPRYLIKTRGQQVTLSCSPISGHRSVSWYQQTPGQGLQFLFEYFSETQRNKGNFPGRFSGRQFSNSRSEMNVSTLELGDSALYLCASSFYLGRNGTQYFGPGTRLTVL.